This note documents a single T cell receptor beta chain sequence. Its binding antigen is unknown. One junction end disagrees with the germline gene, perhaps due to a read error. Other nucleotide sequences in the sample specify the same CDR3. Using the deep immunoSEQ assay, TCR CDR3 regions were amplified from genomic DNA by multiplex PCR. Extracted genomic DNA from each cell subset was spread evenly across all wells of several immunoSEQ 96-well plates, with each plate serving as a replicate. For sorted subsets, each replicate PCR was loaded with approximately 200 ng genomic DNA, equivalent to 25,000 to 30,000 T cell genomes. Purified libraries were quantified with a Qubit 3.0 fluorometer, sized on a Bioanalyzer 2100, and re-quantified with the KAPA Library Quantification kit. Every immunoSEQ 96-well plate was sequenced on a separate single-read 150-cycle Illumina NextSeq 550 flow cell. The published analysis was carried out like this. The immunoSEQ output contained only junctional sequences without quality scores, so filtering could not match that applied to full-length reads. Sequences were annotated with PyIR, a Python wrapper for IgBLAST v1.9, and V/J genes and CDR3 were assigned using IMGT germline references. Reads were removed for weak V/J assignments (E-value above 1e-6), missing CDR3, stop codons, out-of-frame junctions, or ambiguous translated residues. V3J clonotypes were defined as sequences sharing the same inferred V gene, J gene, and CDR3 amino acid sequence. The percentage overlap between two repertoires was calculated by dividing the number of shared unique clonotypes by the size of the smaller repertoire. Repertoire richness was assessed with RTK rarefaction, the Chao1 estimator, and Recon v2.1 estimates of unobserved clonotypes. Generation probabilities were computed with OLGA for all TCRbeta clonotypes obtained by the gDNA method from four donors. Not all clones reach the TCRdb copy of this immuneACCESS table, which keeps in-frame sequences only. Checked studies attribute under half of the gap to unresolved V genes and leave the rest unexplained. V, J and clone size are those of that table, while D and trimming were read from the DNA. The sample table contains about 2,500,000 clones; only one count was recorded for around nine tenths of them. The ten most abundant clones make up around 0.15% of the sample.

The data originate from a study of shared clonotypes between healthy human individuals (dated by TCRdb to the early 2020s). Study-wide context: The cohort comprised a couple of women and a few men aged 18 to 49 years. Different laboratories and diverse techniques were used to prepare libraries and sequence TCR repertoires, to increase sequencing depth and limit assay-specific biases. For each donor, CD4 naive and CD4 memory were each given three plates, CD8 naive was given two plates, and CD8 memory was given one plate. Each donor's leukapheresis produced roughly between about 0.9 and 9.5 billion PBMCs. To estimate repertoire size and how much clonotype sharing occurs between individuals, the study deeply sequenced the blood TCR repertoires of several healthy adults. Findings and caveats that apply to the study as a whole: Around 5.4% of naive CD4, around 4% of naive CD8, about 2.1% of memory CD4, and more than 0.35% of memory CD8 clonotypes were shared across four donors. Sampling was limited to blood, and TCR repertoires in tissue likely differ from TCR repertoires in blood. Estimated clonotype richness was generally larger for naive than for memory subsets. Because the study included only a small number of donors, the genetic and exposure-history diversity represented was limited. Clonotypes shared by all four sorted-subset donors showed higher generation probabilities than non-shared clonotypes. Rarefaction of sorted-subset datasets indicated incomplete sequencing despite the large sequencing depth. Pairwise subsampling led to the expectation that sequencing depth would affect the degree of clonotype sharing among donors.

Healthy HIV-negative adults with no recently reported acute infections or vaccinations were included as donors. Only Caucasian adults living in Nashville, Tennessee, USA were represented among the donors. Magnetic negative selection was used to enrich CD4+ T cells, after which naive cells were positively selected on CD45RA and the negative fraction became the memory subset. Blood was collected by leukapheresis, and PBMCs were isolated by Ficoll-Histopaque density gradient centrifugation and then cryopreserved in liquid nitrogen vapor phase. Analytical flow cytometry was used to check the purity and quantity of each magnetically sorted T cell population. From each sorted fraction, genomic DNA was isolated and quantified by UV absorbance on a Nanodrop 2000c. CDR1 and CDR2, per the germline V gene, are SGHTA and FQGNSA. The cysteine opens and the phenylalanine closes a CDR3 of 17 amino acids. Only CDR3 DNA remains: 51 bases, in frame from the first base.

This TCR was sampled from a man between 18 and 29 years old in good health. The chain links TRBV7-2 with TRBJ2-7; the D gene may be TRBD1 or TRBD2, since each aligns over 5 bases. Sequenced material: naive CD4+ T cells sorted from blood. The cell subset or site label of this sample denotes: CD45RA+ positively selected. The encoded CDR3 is CASSLGDQGPSSYEQYF. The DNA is TGTGCCAGCAGTTTAGGGGACCAGGGCCCGAGCTCCTACGAGCAGTACTTC.